This passage covers 2 T cell receptor beta chains from one sample sequenced in a study of technical replicates of blood from a few donors. Assay: immunoSEQ multiplex PCR; the TCRdb copy retains only in-frame clones and omits some. The sample has 14,000 or so clones; about 85% are singletons. The sequencing input was PBMCs. The receptor source for this set is a human donor in good health.

The CDR3 nucleotides read TGTGCCAGCAGCCTCGGACAGGGGAGCACCGGGGAGCTGTTTTTT. It codes for CASSLGQGSTGELFF. This sequence joins TRBV13 and TRBJ2-2, with 9 bases identical to TRBD1. This CDR3 is built from 15 residues. V shed 5 bases, J shed 4 bases, and the junction held 5 bases outside the gene matches. Germline values: CDR1 PRHDT, CDR2 FYEKMQ (reference sequence).

This clone was counted a single time. The rearrangement uses TRBV5-6 and TRBJ2-3; 10 nucleotides agree with TRBD2. Germline V gene data show CDR1 as SGHDT and CDR2 as YYEEEE. The length of the CDR3 is 16 residues. V trimming: 0 bases; J trimming: 7 bases; junction bases outside the gene matches: 8. The CDR3 bases are TGTGCCAGCAGCTTGGCCGGGACTAGCGCCCTCAATACGCAGTATTTT. It translates to CASSLAGTSALNTQYF.